A single sample is the source of the 8 T cell receptor beta chains below, sequenced in a study of control samples from healthy donors and cancer patients. Repertoires were generated with immunoSEQ multiplex PCR, while TCRdb's copy carries only in-frame clones and drops some. Seen here are some 95,000 clones, just over 85% observed once, and the top ten hold around an eighth. Sequenced sample: blood. The receptors were sampled from a man in his thirties or forties in good health.

The V and J genes are TRBV14 and TRBJ1-3, with D tentatively TRBD1 (6 bases). V was shortened by 5 bases and J by 2 bases, with 10 bases between the two germline ends. CDR3 length: 14 residues. Per the germline V gene, CDR1 is SGHDN and CDR2 is FVKESK. The CDR3 DNA reads as TGTGCCAGCAGCACTTACAGGGCTGGAAACACCATATATTTT. Translating gives CASSTYRAGNTIYF.

The J gene is TRBJ2-4, the V gene TRBV18; D possibly corresponds to TRBD2 (5 bases). This CDR3 spans 17 amino acids. Germline loops: CDR1 KGHSH, CDR2 LQKENI. V lost 0 bases and J lost 0, with 12 bases in between. The CDR3 nucleotides are TGTGCCAGCTCACCACCGAGAGGGCAATTAGCCAAAAACATTCAGTACTTC. Encoded protein: CASSPPRGQLAKNIQYF.

This chain uses TRBV6-5 with TRBJ1-1; 8 bases agree with TRBD1. Germline CDR1 MNHEY, CDR2 SVGAGI. J lost 5 bases, V lost 4 bases, and 9 bases had no gene match. There are 15 residues in the CDR3. CDR3 nucleotide sequence: TGTGCCAGCAGTTCCCAGGGGGCGGGAAGAACTGAAGCTTTCTTT. Amino acids: CASSSQGAGRTEAFF.

The chain is built from TRBV6-2 or TRBV6-3 and TRBJ1-5; D perhaps matches TRBD1 (6 bases). Germline loops: CDR1 MNHEY, CDR2 SVGEGT. Deletions cut 4 bases from V and 2 bases from J, with 12 bases between. The CDR3 runs 15 residues. CDR3 loop: CASSFRQVRNQPQHF. The CDR3 DNA follows: TGTGCCAGCAGTTTTCGACAGGTTCGCAATCAGCCCCAGCATTTT.

V usage is TRBV13 and J usage is TRBJ1-2; unclear D gene. In germline, CDR1 is PRHDT, CDR2 FYEKMQ (reference sequence). CDR3 length: 14 residues. V lost 6 bases and J 7 bases, leaving 18 bases between the germline ends. The CDR3 reads CASRTETQRVGYTF. Written as DNA, the CDR3 is TGTGCCAGCAGGACGGAGACCCAGAGGGTTGGCTACACCTTC.

V gene TRBV12-2 combines with J gene TRBJ2-2; TRBD1, as called in the table, went unchecked against the DNA. TRBV12-2 is marked as a pseudogene. This CDR3 region has 15 residues. CDR3 protein: CASRLAGHNTGELFF. DNA for the CDR3: TGTGCAAGTCGCTTAGCGGGACACAACACCGGGGAGCTGTTTTTT.

The chain couples TRBV6-4 to TRBJ2-2, with D possibly being TRBD1 or TRBD2 (5 bases each). V dropped 5 bases and J dropped 7 bases, with 17 bases sitting between them. The CDR3 has 15 residues. Germline CDR1 and CDR2: MRHNA and SNTAGT. The CDR3 spells CASSYLDGTNGELFF. The CDR3, as DNA: TGTGCCAGCAGTTACCTAGATGGGACCAACGGGGAGCTGTTTTTT.

The J gene is TRBJ2-1, the V gene TRBV5-1, with 14 positions matching TRBD2. Trimming removed 3 bases from V and 6 bases from J; junction bases left unmatched: 2. The CDR3 has 15 amino acids. CDR1 and CDR2 from the germline V gene are SGHRS and YFSETQ. CDR3 in amino acids: CASSSGTSGSNEQFF. For the CDR3, the DNA is TGCGCCAGCAGCTCCGGGACTAGCGGGAGCAATGAGCAGTTCTTC.